The next 23 T cell receptor beta chains were all read from a single sample in a study of T-cell memory formation after mild COVID-19. TCRdb reprocessed the 5' RACE reads via MiXCR and lists one record per CDR3 protein. This table holds roughly 250,000 distinct CDR3 sequences, roughly a sixth found once. Sequenced material: PBMCs or a T cell subset sorted from them (not recorded which). These receptors originate from a young man who had mild COVID-19 (a few samples of this study predate the infection). Cell type and time point are not known.

This sequence joins TRBV20-1 and TRBJ1-1; 10 bases fit TRBD1. The CDR3 has 15 amino acids. J gave up 0 bases and V 6 bases, and 7 bases lay outside the gene matches. Germline loops: CDR1 DFQATT, CDR2 SNEGSKA (reference sequence). CDR3 bases: TGCAGTGCCCAGGGACAGGGGTGGATGAACACTGAAGCTTTCTTT. Translated: CSAQGQGWMNTEAFF.

This clonotype was seen a handful of times. J is TRBJ2-3 and V is TRBV5-1; D gene ambiguous. This CDR3 has 17 amino acids. The germline V and J ends were trimmed by 3 bases and 4 bases, with 21 bases remaining between them. In germline, CDR1 is SGHRS, CDR2 YFSETQ. The CDR3 DNA reads as TGCGCCAGCAGCTCGACGTATACCCGACCCCGGGCAGATACGCAGTATTTT. This codes for CASSSTYTRPRADTQYF.

This clonotype came up a few times. The chain is built from TRBV12-3 or TRBV12-4 and TRBJ1-1; the D is unclear. Trimming pared 8 bases from V and 1 base from J, leaving 8 bases between. CDR3 size: 12 residues. The CDR3 protein is CASSRANTEAFF. CDR3 nucleotide sequence: TGTGCCAGCTCACGGGCGAACACTGAAGCTTTCTTT.

This clonotype turned up a few times. J is TRBJ1-4 and V is TRBV5-1; the match to TRBD1 covers 10 bases. This CDR3 spans 15 amino acids. The germline CDR1 and CDR2 sequences are SGHRS and YFSETQ. Unmatched junction bases numbered 4, after V lost 0 bases and J lost 8 bases. The CDR3 is CASSLVGTGEEKLFF. In nucleotides, the CDR3 is TGCGCCAGCAGCTTGGTGGGGACAGGGGAGGAAAAACTGTTTTTT. The variable domain in full, with the rest retrieved from reference TRBV5-1 and TRBJ1-4, is KAGVTQTPRYLIKTRGQQVTLSCSPISGHRSVSWYQQTPGQGLQFLFEYFSETQRNKGNFPGRFSGRQFSNSRSEMNVSTLELGDSALYLCASSLVGTGEEKLFFGSGTQLSVL.

This clonotype turned up a few times. V and J are TRBV5-1 and TRBJ1-5; no firm D call. CDR1 and CDR2 from the germline V gene are SGHRS and YFSETQ. The length of the CDR3 is 16 residues. The V end lost 0 bases, the J end lost 5 bases, and 15 bases lay between the germline ends. This chain's CDR3 is CASSLVAQGFDQPQHF. CDR3 nucleotides: TGCGCCAGCAGCTTGGTTGCACAAGGGTTCGATCAGCCCCAGCATTTT.

This clonotype was seen only a few times. The rearrangement links TRBV7-2 to TRBJ1-1, with a weak D call TRBD1 (6 bases). The CDR3 length is 12 residues. Germline V gene lookup returns CDR1 SGHTA and CDR2 FQGNSA. Deletions cut 5 bases from V and 11 bases from J, with 15 bases between. CDR3 loop: CASSPAPRGAFF. DNA for the CDR3: TGTGCCAGCAGCCCCGCCCCAAGGGGGGCTTTCTTT.

In DNA, the CDR3 is TGCGCCAGCAGCCAAGATCAGGGGGAGGCGTACAATGAGCAGTTCTTC. Its protein product is CASSQDQGEAYNEQFF. The V and J genes are TRBV4-1 and TRBJ2-1; maybe TRBD1 (7 bases). This CDR3 has 16 residues. CDR1 is MGHRA and CDR2 is YSYEKL in the germline V gene. With 0 bases removed from V and 4 bases from J, the gap between germline ends came to 13 bases.

This chain links TRBV11-2 with TRBJ2-3, with D unclear. The V and J ends lost 3 bases and 6 bases respectively, with 7 bases between them. The germline V gene encodes CDR1 SGHAT and CDR2 FQNNGV. CDR3 length equals 12 residues. CDR3 nucleotides: TGTGCCAGCAGCTTGGGGTGGGATACGCAGTATTTT. Translation gives CASSLGWDTQYF. The variable domain in full, with the rest retrieved from reference TRBV11-2 and TRBJ2-3, is EAGVAQSPRYKIIEKRQSVAFWCNPISGHATLYWYQQILGQGPKLLIQFQNNGVVDDSQLPKDRFSAERLKGVDSTLKIQPAKLEDSAVYLCASSLGWDTQYFGPGTRLTVL.

This clonotype was seen only a few times. J is TRBJ2-3 and V is TRBV18; TRBD2 aligns across 11 bases. The ends lost 8 bases at V and 14 bases at J; junction bases unmatched: 9. Germline CDR1 KGHSH, CDR2 LQKENI. This CDR3 region has 12 residues. This CDR3 is CASGPPGLAAYF. The CDR3 DNA reads TGTGCCAGCGGCCCTCCGGGACTAGCGGCGTATTTT.

This clonotype was detected many times. The J gene is TRBJ1-2, the V gene TRBV20-1; TRBD1 matches at 8 bases. CDR1 and CDR2 from the germline V gene are DFQATT and SNEGSKA (reference sequence). J lost 6 bases, V lost 3 bases, and 9 bases had no gene match. The CDR3 has 14 amino acids. The CDR3 coding sequence is TGCAGTGCTAGCTTGGACAGGGTCCCGGATGGCTACACCTTC. Amino acids: CSASLDRVPDGYTF.

The rearrangement uses TRBV4-1 and TRBJ1-2; 7 bases agree with TRBD1. There are 17 residues in the CDR3. J lost 3 bases, V lost 2 bases, and 12 bases had no gene match. Per the germline V gene, CDR1 is MGHRA and CDR2 is YSYEKL. CDR3 residues: CASSQILQTGMDYGYTF. The CDR3 region has the DNA TGCGCCAGCAGCCAAATCCTCCAGACAGGGATGGACTATGGCTACACCTTC.

This clonotype was picked up a small number of times. The CDR3 nucleotides are TGCGCCAGCAGCCATGGTGGGGGTGATACGCAGTATTTT. Amino acids: CASSHGGGDTQYF. The chain couples TRBV4-1 to TRBJ2-3; possibly TRBD1 or TRBD2 for D (5 bases each). The CDR3 covers 13 residues. Germline CDR1 and CDR2: MGHRA and YSYEKL. Trimming removed 3 bases at V and 6 bases at J, with 10 bases between.

The rearrangement uses TRBV5-5 and TRBJ2-2; unclear D gene. V lost 4 bases and J lost 0, with 13 bases in between. CDR1 and CDR2 from the germline V gene are SGHKS and YYEKEE (reference sequence). This CDR3 region has 16 residues. CDR3 loop: CASSHPRAANTGELFF. As DNA, the CDR3 is TGTGCCAGCAGCCACCCCCGGGCAGCGAACACCGGGGAGCTGTTTTTT. Looking up the rest from reference TRBV5-5 and TRBJ2-2 gives the full variable domain: DAGVTQSPTHLIKTRGQQVTLRCSPISGHKSVSWYQQVLGQGPQFIFQYYEKEERGRGNFPDRFSARQFPNYSSELNVNALLLGDSALYLCASSHPRAANTGELFFGEGSRLTVL.

This clonotype was detected once. The V call is TRBV29-1, the J call TRBJ2-3; D ambiguous. The CDR3 contains 12 residues. Between the trimmed V and J ends, which lost 2 bases and 3 bases, there was a span of 6 bases. Germline V lookup: CDR1 SQVTM, CDR2 ANQGSEA. The DNA for the CDR3 is TGCAGCGTTGAAAGATGGACAGATACGCAGTATTTT. Translation: CSVERWTDTQYF.

The chain has TRBV2 and TRBJ1-2; D possibly corresponds to TRBD1 (5 bases). The CDR3 consists of 13 residues. V was shortened by 7 bases and J by 4 bases, with 13 bases between the two germline ends. Germline values: CDR1 SNHLY, CDR2 FYNNEI. CDR3 in amino acids: CASNQDNRYGYTF. The CDR3 DNA is TGTGCCAGCAACCAGGACAACCGCTATGGCTACACCTTC.

The rearrangement joins TRBV6-5 to TRBJ1-2; D call uncertain. This CDR3 spans 13 amino acids. Trimming stripped 0 bases from V and 8 bases from J, with 10 bases between. Per germline, CDR1 MNHEY and CDR2 SVGAGI. CDR3 loop: CASSYSSSGGYTF. CDR3 nucleotides: TGTGCCAGCAGTTACTCTTCGTCGGGCGGCTACACCTTC.

With respect to this clonotype: The junction and the germline gene differ at one end; a read error may be behind it. This chain connects TRBV5-3 to TRBJ2-1; D remains unclear. TRBV5-3 is assigned to the ORF class and has an uncertain function. CDR3 length equals 9 residues. The CDR3 reads CARSAGPYF. CDR3 bases: TGTGCCAGAAGTGCCGGGCCCTACTTC.

The chain joins TRBV7-2 to TRBJ2-3; D is ambiguous. Trimming left V 6 bases short and J 8 bases short, with 6 bases between. CDR1 and CDR2 (germline): SGHTA, FQGNSA. This CDR3 comprises 10 residues. The CDR3 DNA sequence: TGTGCCAGCAGTTTTCTTACGCAGTATTTT. Translating gives CASSFLTQYF.

J is TRBJ1-2 and V is TRBV11-2; 8 nucleotides match TRBD1. Germline CDR1 and CDR2: SGHAT and FQNNGV. The CDR3 consists of 13 residues. V trimming: 5 bases; J trimming: 6 bases; junction bases outside the gene matches: 5. CDR3 nucleotides: TGTGCCAGCAGCGTTGACAGGGGCCATGGCTACACCTTC. Protein product: CASSVDRGHGYTF.

This clonotype was counted between two and nine times. The CDR3 DNA sequence: TGCGCCAGCAGCACGACTAGCGGGGCCTACAATGAGCAGTTCTTC. Its translation: CASSTTSGAYNEQFF. The chain is built from TRBV5-1 and TRBJ2-1, with 11 bases that match TRBD2. J was trimmed by 2 bases and V by 4 bases; bases with no gene match: 2. Germline loops: CDR1 SGHRS, CDR2 YFSETQ. The CDR3 contains 15 residues.

This clonotype has a handful of counts. The chain has TRBV20-1 and TRBJ2-1, with D maybe TRBD2 (7 bases). V dropped 5 bases and J dropped 5 bases, with 10 bases sitting between them. This CDR3 has 12 amino acids. Germline V lookup: CDR1 DFQATT, CDR2 SNEGSKA (reference sequence). CDR3: CSARGGNNEQFF. The CDR3, as DNA: TGCAGTGCTCGCGGGGGCAACAATGAGCAGTTCTTC.

The chain links TRBV5-1 to TRBJ1-4; D call uncertain. There are 15 residues in the CDR3. Germline lookup yields CDR1 SGHRS and CDR2 YFSETQ. The germline V and J ends were trimmed by 4 bases and 5 bases, with 15 bases remaining between them. The CDR3 region is CASSPESGMNEKLFF. The CDR3 DNA is TGCGCCAGCAGCCCGGAGTCGGGGATGAATGAAAAACTGTTTTTT.

V and J are TRBV7-2 and TRBJ2-5, with a tentative D call TRBD1 (5 bases). CDR3 length equals 16 residues. CDR1 and CDR2 from the germline V gene are SGHTA and FQGNSA. V dropped 5 bases and J dropped 4 bases, with 20 bases sitting between them. CDR3 sequence (DNA): TGTGCCAGCAGCCCCCCTGGGGCTAGACAAGGAGAGACCCAGTACTTC. This codes for CASSPPGARQGETQYF.